Listed below are T cell receptor beta chains from one sample, sequenced in a study of blood T cell repertoires in COVID-19. TCRdb's copy holds only in-frame clones and misses some; the assay was immunoSEQ multiplex PCR. This table has hundreds of thousands of clones, approximately 89% appearing once. The specimen sequenced was peripheral blood. These receptors were taken from a woman between 50 and 59 years old who had recovered from COVID-19. Each CDR3 is given with its conserved first and last residue. D genes are given only for firm matches. Not all rows give a size; the values are once, few, many and, for expanded clones, a class.

TRBV6-6	.	.	TRBJ1-4	CASSRTNEKLFF	TGTGCCAGCAGCCGAACTAATGAAAAACTGTTTTTT
TRBV4-1	TRBD2	.	TRBJ2-1	CASSREAGGVTGEQFF	TGCGCCAGCAGCCGGGAAGCGGGAGGGGTGACGGGTGAGCAGTTCTTC
TRBV3-1/TRBV3-2	.	.	TRBJ1-5	CASSPQGGNQPQHF	TGTGCCAGCAGCCCACAGGGAGGCAATCAGCCCCAGCATTTT
TRBV29-1	.	.	TRBJ1-1	CSVTPQGGPEAFF	TGCAGCGTGACCCCTCAAGGTGGGCCTGAAGCTTTCTTT
TRBV5-4	.	.	TRBJ2-7	CASSNLASHEQYF	TGTGCCAGCAGCAATCTAGCGTCCCACGAGCAGTACTTC
TRBV9	TRBD1	.	TRBJ1-6	CASSPSGGASPLHF	TGTGCCAGCAGCCCATCAGGGGGCGCGTCACCCCTCCACTTT
TRBV6-5	.	once	TRBJ2-1	CASAQPARYNEQFF	TGTGCCAGCGCCCAACCCGCGAGGTACAATGAGCAGTTCTTC
TRBV28	.	.	TRBJ2-2	CASSFRGEGGELFF	TGTGCCAGCAGTTTCAGGGGAGAGGGCGGGGAGCTGTTTTTT
TRBV5-6	.	.	TRBJ1-2	CASSPGGANYGYTF	TGTGCCAGCAGCCCGGGGGGGGCGAACTATGGCTACACCTTC
TRBV6-5	.	.	TRBJ1-1	CASSYRSEGGGTEAFF	TGTGCCAGCAGTTACAGATCGGAAGGCGGAGGAACTGAAGCTTTCTTT
TRBV27	.	.	TRBJ1-5	CASRDRYNQPQHF	TGTGCCAGCAGAGACAGGTACAATCAGCCCCAGCATTTT
TRBV12-3/TRBV12-4	TRBD1	.	TRBJ1-4	CASSRQGNEKLFF	TGTGCCAGCAGTAGACAGGGGAATGAAAAACTGTTTTTT
TRBV11-2	.	.	TRBJ2-1	CASSLDPGRKQFF	TGTGCCAGCAGCTTAGATCCCGGGAGAAAGCAGTTCTTC
TRBV29-1	TRBD1	few	TRBJ1-3	CSVPGEGQGSVGNTIYF	TGCAGCGTCCCCGGGGAAGGACAGGGATCAGTAGGAAACACCATATATTTT
TRBV6-2/TRBV6-3	.	once	TRBJ2-1	CASSPHSEQFF	TGTGCCAGCAGTCCCCATAGTGAGCAGTTCTTC
TRBV7-2	.	once	TRBJ1-2	CASSLLADNYGYTF	TGTGCCAGCAGCTTATTAGCGGACAACTATGGCTACACCTTC
TRBV10-3	.	.	TRBJ1-2	CAMAGTEGNGYTF	TGTGCCATGGCCGGGACGGAGGGTAACGGCTACACCTTC
TRBV15	.	.	TRBJ2-7	CATSRDRGEQYF	TGTGCCACCAGCAGAGATCGGGGGGAGCAGTACTTC
TRBV9	TRBD1	.	TRBJ1-6	CASSPGAGTGYSPLHF	TGTGCCAGCAGCCCGGGGGCCGGGACAGGGTATTCACCCCTCCACTTT
TRBV19	.	.	TRBJ1-1	CASSPQRGTEAFF	TGTGCCAGTAGTCCCCAACGAGGAACTGAAGCTTTCTTT
TRBV5-4	TRBD2	.	TRBJ2-1	CASSQGTSGIREQFF	TGTGCCAGCAGCCAAGGGACTAGCGGGATCCGGGAGCAGTTCTTC
TRBV4-1	TRBD2	.	TRBJ2-3	CASSQWGLAGMDTQYF	TGCGCCAGCAGCCAGTGGGGACTAGCGGGGATGGATACGCAGTATTTT
TRBV7-9	.	few	TRBJ1-6	CASSSNYNSPLHF	TGTGCCAGCAGCTCCAACTATAATTCACCCCTCCACTTT
TRBV5-5	.	.	TRBJ2-1	CASSLRDNYNEQFF	TGTGCCAGCAGCCTCCGGGACAACTACAATGAGCAGTTCTTC
TRBV7-6	TRBD1	once	TRBJ1-1	CASSSDRGDTEAFF	TGTGCCAGCAGCTCCGACAGGGGGGACACTGAAGCTTTCTTT
TRBV4-3	.	.	TRBJ2-3	CASSQDPSGADTQYF	TGCGCCAGCAGCCAAGATCCGTCAGGGGCAGATACGCAGTATTTT
TRBV6-4	.	few	TRBJ1-5	CASSDRWETPNQPQHF	TGTGCCAGCAGTGACCGCTGGGAGACCCCCAATCAGCCCCAGCATTTT
TRBV27	TRBD1	.	TRBJ1-4	CATGQAEKLFF	TGTGCCACCGGACAGGCTGAAAAACTGTTTTTT
TRBV7-2	TRBD1	many	TRBJ1-2	CASSFMTGRIYGYTF	TGTGCCAGCAGCTTCATGACAGGGCGTATCTATGGCTACACCTTC
TRBV14	.	.	TRBJ2-2	CASSLNRIGELFF	TGTGCCAGCAGCCTGAACAGGATCGGGGAGCTGTTTTTT
TRBV11-2	.	.	TRBJ1-2	CASSVLQGSGYTF	TGTGCCAGCAGCGTCCTGCAGGGCAGTGGCTACACCTTC
TRBV28	TRBD1	.	TRBJ2-3	CASSHRGATDTQYF	TGTGCCAGCAGTCACAGGGGTGCCACAGATACGCAGTATTTT
TRBV11-2	.	.	TRBJ1-1	CASSLAGGGNTEAFF	TGTGCCAGCAGCTTAGCTGGTGGAGGGAACACTGAAGCTTTCTTT
TRBV4-3	.	.	TRBJ1-2	CASSQDLTGQSSYGYTF	TGCGCCAGCAGCCAAGACCTTACCGGACAATCTAGCTATGGCTACACCTTC
TRBV19	.	.	TRBJ2-3	CASSKTTVDTQYF	TGTGCCAGTAGTAAGACGACAGTGGATACGCAGTATTTT
TRBV16	.	.	TRBJ1-3	CASSQSHQNSGNTIYF	TGTGCCAGCAGCCAATCTCATCAGAACTCTGGAAACACCATATATTTT
TRBV14	.	.	TRBJ1-1	CASSQGSGSAFF	TGTGCCAGCAGCCAAGGGTCCGGGTCGGCTTTCTTT
TRBV27	.	.	TRBJ2-3	CASRSIGLKRTDTQYF	TGTGCCAGCCGTTCAATTGGACTCAAGCGCACAGATACGCAGTATTTT
TRBV18	TRBD2	.	TRBJ2-1	CASSPKASGSNEQFF	TGTGCCAGCTCACCAAAGGCTAGCGGGAGCAATGAGCAGTTCTTC
TRBV4-3	.	once	TRBJ1-2	CASSQTDLNGYTF	TGCGCCAGCAGCCAAACGGACTTGAATGGCTACACCTTC
TRBV6-4	.	.	TRBJ1-4	CASRMTSATNEKLFF	TGTGCCTCCAGGATGACAAGTGCAACTAATGAAAAACTGTTTTTT
TRBV5-4	.	.	TRBJ2-3	CASSSIAETTDTQYF	TGTGCCAGCAGCTCGATAGCGGAAACCACAGATACGCAGTATTTT
TRBV28	.	.	TRBJ1-6	CASTPRGPPLHF	TGTGCCAGCACTCCCAGGGGTCCACCCCTCCACTTT
TRBV13	TRBD1	.	TRBJ1-1	CASSLLAGGNTEAFF	TGTGCCAGCAGCCTTCTAGCAGGGGGGAACACTGAAGCTTTCTTT
TRBV21-1	.	.	TRBJ1-3	CASSRRQGSSGNTIYF	TGTGCCAGCAGCCGTCGACAGGGCAGCTCTGGAAACACCATATATTTT
TRBV9	TRBD1	.	TRBJ2-1	CASSGGDRGEGLGDYNEQFF	TGTGCCAGCAGCGGGGGAGACAGGGGAGAGGGACTTGGGGACTACAATGAGCAGTTCTTC
TRBV24-1	TRBD2	.	TRBJ2-3	CATSDASGGGTDTQYF	TGTGCCACCAGTGATGCCAGCGGGGGAGGAACAGATACGCAGTATTTT
TRBV7-9	.	.	TRBJ2-1	CASSAKDSSVYNEQFF	TGTGCCAGCAGCGCGAAGGACAGTTCAGTCTACAATGAGCAGTTCTTC
TRBV14	.	.	TRBJ1-2	CASSQEYTSTKYGYTF	TGTGCCAGCAGCCAAGAATATACCTCGACAAAATATGGCTACACCTTC
TRBV30	.	once	TRBJ1-1	CAWSVRQLNTEAFF	TGTGCCTGGAGTGTGCGACAGCTGAACACTGAAGCTTTCTTT
TRBV6-2/TRBV6-3	.	.	TRBJ1-5	CASSYRAQGGPFNQPQHF	TGTGCCAGCAGTTACAGGGCCCAAGGGGGACCTTTCAATCAGCCCCAGCATTTT
TRBV7-9	.	.	TRBJ2-7	CASSPGITYEQYF	TGTGCCAGCAGCCCTGGCATTACCTACGAGCAGTACTTC
TRBV27	.	few	TRBJ1-6	CASSRRGANSPLHF	TGTGCCAGCAGTCGTAGGGGTGCAAATTCACCCCTCCACTTT
TRBV19	.	once	TRBJ1-5	CASSLSVGPQHF	TGTGCCAGTAGTCTCTCCGTCGGGCCCCAGCATTTT
TRBV5-6	.	.	TRBJ1-3	CASGTASGNTIYF	TGTGCCAGCGGTACAGCCTCTGGAAACACCATATATTTT
TRBV5-4	.	.	TRBJ2-3	CASSHRRTSTDTQYF	TGTGCCAGCAGCCATCGCAGAACGAGCACAGATACGCAGTATTTT
TRBV7-9	.	.	TRBJ1-4	CASSDNGGESEKLFF	TGTGCCAGCAGCGACAACGGGGGGGAGAGTGAAAAACTGTTTTTT
TRBV29-1	TRBD1	.	TRBJ1-4	CSVPNPTGGREKLFF	TGCAGCGTCCCCAATCCGACAGGGGGTAGAGAAAAACTGTTTTTT
TRBV5-4	TRBD2	.	TRBJ2-1	CASSLSLAGRDEQFF	TGTGCCAGCAGCTTAAGTCTAGCGGGGAGGGATGAGCAGTTCTTC